A selection of T cell receptor beta chains follows, all from one sample in a study of spatial heterogeneity in lung cancer. From the 5' RACE reads, TCRdb called clonotypes with MiXCR, one entry per CDR3 protein. Among around 30,000 distinct CDR3 sequences listed, under 7% were seen once. Here the sequenced sample was PBMCs, taken at follow-up. The receptors were gathered from a male donor with early-stage non-small cell lung cancer. CDR3s include the opening cysteine and the closing phenylalanine or tryptophan. The D gene is left open where the match is weak. Clone size is not always given. Where it is, it says once, few, many or a class for expanded clones.

>TRBJ1-3|.|15|many|TRBV5-1
CASSSRGTEEGTIYF
TGCGCCAGCAGCTCCCGGGGGACCGAGGAAGGTACCATATATTTT
>TRBJ2-3|.|11|many|TRBV2
CASKLTDTQYF
TGTGCCAGCAAACTCACAGATACGCAGTATTTT
>TRBJ1-6|TRBD1|15|.|TRBV27
CASRTDRGVNSPLHF
TGTGCCAGCAGGACCGACAGGGGAGTTAATTCACCCCTCCACTTT
>TRBJ2-5|TRBD2|14|many|TRBV13
CASSSWTRKETQYF
TGTGCCAGCAGCTCCTGGACTAGAAAAGAGACCCAGTACTTC
>TRBJ1-5|.|16|few|TRBV5-5
CASSLKQDSSNQPQHF
TGTGCCAGCAGCTTAAAACAGGACTCTAGCAATCAGCCCCAGCATTTT
>TRBJ1-4|TRBD1|15|many|TRBV2
CASRRTGGRSEKLFF
TGTGCCAGCAGGAGGACAGGGGGCAGAAGTGAAAAACTGTTTTTT
>TRBJ2-4|TRBD2|18|few|TRBV19
CASSIARGGVMAWDIQYF
TGTGCCAGTAGTATAGCCCGGGGAGGGGTGATGGCTTGGGACATTCAGTACTTC
>TRBJ2-1|.|14|many|TRBV3-1
CASSQGISYNEQFF
TGTGCCAGCAGCCAAGGGATATCCTACAATGAGCAGTTCTTC
>TRBJ2-3|TRBD1|14|few|TRBV7-6
CASSTGQGTDTQYF
TGTGCCAGCAGCACCGGACAGGGAACAGATACGCAGTATTTT
>TRBJ2-1|TRBD2|15|.|TRBV19
CASSIDAGGPNEQFF
TGTGCCAGTAGTATAGATGCGGGAGGGCCCAATGAGCAGTTCTTC
>TRBJ2-2|TRBD1|15|many|TRBV24-1
CATGDPGQDTGELFF
TGTGCCACCGGAGATCCGGGACAGGACACCGGGGAGCTGTTTTTT
>TRBJ2-3|.|14|many|TRBV14
CASSQDLFTDTQYF
TGTGCCAGCAGCCAAGATCTATTCACAGATACGCAGTATTTT
>TRBJ1-5|.|16|many|TRBV20-1
CSARGAIGGVNQPQHF
TGCAGTGCTAGAGGGGCTATAGGGGGTGTCAATCAGCCCCAGCATTTT
>TRBJ2-5|TRBD1|14|many|TRBV5-1
CASSVGQPPGTQYF
TGCGCCAGCAGCGTGGGACAGCCGCCGGGGACCCAGTACTTC
>TRBJ2-5|TRBD2|14|.|TRBV7-2
CASSSSGTRKTQYF
TGTGCCAGCAGCTCCAGCGGGACCCGGAAGACCCAGTACTTC
>TRBJ2-1|TRBD1|15|many|TRBV7-3
CASSFRDRANNEQFF
TGTGCCAGCAGCTTCCGGGACAGGGCGAACAATGAGCAGTTCTTC
>TRBJ2-5|.|14|many|TRBV7-2
CASSYGTLQETQYF
TGTGCCAGCAGCTATGGGACACTACAAGAGACCCAGTACTTC
>TRBJ2-5|TRBD1|13|many|TRBV20-1
CSPMTGGSETQYF
TGCAGTCCCATGACAGGGGGCAGTGAGACCCAGTACTTC
>TRBJ1-2|TRBD1|15|many|TRBV4-2
CASSHSTGRGRGYTF
TGTGCCAGCAGCCACTCGACAGGGAGGGGACGCGGCTACACCTTC
>TRBJ1-3|.|13|many|TRBV29-1
CSVEVQTGNTIYF
TGCAGCGTTGAAGTACAGACTGGAAACACCATATATTTT
>TRBJ2-3|.|13|many|TRBV18
CASSPPTSDTQYF
TGTGCCAGCTCACCACCGACGTCAGATACGCAGTATTTT
>TRBJ1-6|.|14|few|TRBV27
CASSLGVPNSPLHF
TGTGCCAGCAGTTTAGGGGTCCCTAATTCACCCCTCCACTTT
>TRBJ2-2|TRBD2|15|many|TRBV11-3
CASSLLAANTGELFF
TGTGCCAGCAGCTTACTAGCGGCGAACACCGGGGAGCTGTTTTTT
>TRBJ2-3|TRBD2|15|few|TRBV12-3/TRBV12-4
CASSWTSVGADTQYF
TGTGCCAGCAGTTGGACTAGCGTAGGCGCAGATACGCAGTATTTT
>TRBJ1-4|.|18|few|TRBV6-5
CASSYYLRRGSSSGKLFF
TGTGCCAGCAGTTACTATCTCCGGAGGGGGTCGTCTTCTGGGAAACTGTTTTTT
>TRBJ2-1|.|13|many|TRBV4-1
CASSQVAEGEQFF
TGCGCCAGCAGCCAAGTGGCGGAGGGGGAGCAGTTCTTC
>TRBJ1-1|.|13|many|TRBV24-1
CATSEYGSTEAFF
TGTGCCACCAGTGAGTATGGTAGCACTGAAGCTTTCTTT
>TRBJ2-3|TRBD2|16|few|TRBV15
CATSRDPGGTTDTQYF
TGTGCCACCAGCAGAGATCCGGGGGGGACCACAGATACGCAGTATTTT
>TRBJ2-3|.|15|few|TRBV14
CASSQDMFSTDTQYF
TGTGCCAGCAGCCAAGATATGTTTAGCACAGATACGCAGTATTTT
>TRBJ1-3|.|15|many|TRBV7-3
CASSSQGISGNTIYF
TGTGCCAGCAGCTCCCAGGGGATTTCTGGAAACACCATATATTTT
>TRBJ2-5|.|16|few|TRBV7-2
CASSDQSLLPQETQYF
TGTGCCAGCAGCGACCAGTCTCTATTACCCCAAGAGACCCAGTACTTC
>TRBJ2-2|TRBD2|18|many|TRBV7-3
CASSLSLWTSGRTGELFF
TGTGCCAGCAGCCTCTCACTGTGGACTAGCGGGAGGACCGGGGAGCTGTTTTTT
>TRBJ2-5|TRBD2|15|many|TRBV10-3
CAIRDVTSRQETQYF
TGTGCCATCAGGGACGTGACTAGCCGCCAAGAGACCCAGTACTTC
>TRBJ2-2|.|15|many|TRBV29-1
CSVAFAAPNTGELFF
TGCAGCGTTGCCTTCGCGGCCCCGAACACCGGGGAGCTGTTTTTT
>TRBJ2-7|.|15|many|TRBV12-3/TRBV12-4
CASSPQPQGALEQYF
TGTGCCAGCAGTCCGCAACCTCAGGGTGCCCTCGAGCAGTACTTC
>TRBJ1-3|.|14|many|TRBV28
CADNPTVSGNTIYF
TGTGCTGATAACCCGACAGTCTCTGGAAACACCATATATTTT
>TRBJ1-5|.|13|many|TRBV5-1
CASSEQGNQPQHF
TGCGCCAGCAGTGAACAGGGTAATCAGCCCCAGCATTTT
>TRBJ1-3|.|14|many|TRBV7-8
CASSLAISSNTIYF
TGTGCCAGCAGCTTAGCAATCAGCTCTAACACCATATATTTT